What follows are 10 T cell receptor beta chains derived from one specimen sequenced in a study of cytomegalovirus exposure and HLA in healthy donors. The PCR used 60 Vbeta and 13 Jbeta primers. Libraries were prepared by immunoSEQ multiplex PCR; TCRdb keeps only in-frame clonotypes and omits some of them. This table holds some 62,000 clones, more than 75% found once. The sequencing sample was made of PBMCs. Receptor source: a man younger than 30 in good health and CMV-seronegative.

The chain has TRBV2 and TRBJ1-5; TRBD1 matches 8 bases. J lost 5 bases, V lost 0 bases, and 9 bases had no gene match. Germline values: CDR1 SNHLY, CDR2 FYNNEI. The CDR3 has 17 residues. The CDR3 loop reads CASSEAPGQGRYQPQHF. CDR3 sequence (DNA): TGTGCCAGCAGTGAAGCTCCTGGACAGGGAAGGTATCAGCCCCAGCATTTT.

The gene calls are TRBV7-9 and TRBJ2-3; D is unresolved. Germline CDR1 reads SEHNR; CDR2 reads FQNEAQ (reference sequence). This CDR3 has 15 amino acids. V gave up 3 bases and J gave up 6 bases, with 16 bases separating them. CDR3: CASSFLSLYEDTQYF. The CDR3 DNA reads TGTGCCAGCAGCTTCCTTAGCCTGTATGAGGATACGCAGTATTTT.

The gene calls are TRBV7-6 and TRBJ2-5; TRBD2 agrees at 8 bases. This CDR3 region has 16 residues. V lost 0 bases and J lost 1; bases outside the gene matches: 4. Germline V gene data show CDR1 as SGHVS and CDR2 as FNYEAQ. DNA of the CDR3: TGTGCCAGCAGCTTAGCGCCGGGGGGGGGCCAAGAGACCCAGTACTTC. Protein: CASSLAPGGGQETQYF.

V gene TRBV7-6 combines with J gene TRBJ2-2; tentative D call: TRBD2 (6 bases). This CDR3 contains 16 residues. CDR1 is SGHVS, CDR2 FNYEAQ, per germline. Deletions cut 5 bases from V and 2 bases from J, with 15 bases between. For the CDR3, the DNA is TGTGCCAGCAGCCCGCGGGGCGGGACCAACACCGGGGAGCTGTTTTTT. Translated: CASSPRGGTNTGELFF.

With respect to this clone: One junction end does not reproduce the germline sequence, and a read error may be involved. This rearrangement joins TRBV2 to TRBJ2-5; no reliable D call. The CDR3 runs to 13 residues. CDR1 and CDR2 (germline): SNHLY, FYNNEI. CDR3 bases: TGTGCCGGCAGTTTCGAGGCCCAAGAGACCCAGTACTTC. Protein: CAGSFEAQETQYF.

This sequence joins TRBV4-1 and TRBJ1-5; possible D gene TRBD1, 5 bases. The V end was cut by 4 bases, the J end by 6 bases, with 16 bases between. CDR3 length equals 15 residues. Germline V lookup: CDR1 MGHRA, CDR2 YSYEKL. CDR3: CASSPKQVIGQPQHF. The CDR3 DNA reads TGCGCCAGCAGCCCTAAACAGGTTATCGGTCAGCCCCAGCATTTT.

The chain recombines TRBV28 with TRBJ1-4, with no clear D. This CDR3 contains 15 residues. With 9 bases removed from V and 3 bases from J, the gap between germline ends came to 17 bases. Germline V gives CDR1 MDHEN, CDR2 SYDVKM. CDR3 nucleotide sequence: TGTGCCAGTAGCTCGACCTACGGAGCTAATGAAAAACTGTTTTTT. Residues: CASSSTYGANEKLFF.

The chain has TRBV28 and TRBJ1-1; the match to TRBD1 covers 8 bases. The CDR3 is 15 amino acids. The junction had 6 bases not matched to a gene; V was cut back by 5 bases and J by 1 base. Germline V gives CDR1 MDHEN, CDR2 SYDVKM. The DNA for the CDR3 is TGTGCCAGCAGTGGTAACACAGGGGGGAACACTGAAGCTTTCTTT. Its translation: CASSGNTGGNTEAFF.

Only a few counts were recorded for this clone. V is TRBV7-9 and J is TRBJ2-1; possible D gene TRBD2, 6 bases. The CDR3 sequence is 14 residues long. Germline V CDR1 and CDR2: SEHNR, FQNEAQ (reference sequence). V was cut by 11 bases and J by 0 bases, with 14 bases left in between. The CDR3 here is CAGEFGSSYNEQFF. In nucleotides, the CDR3 is TGTGCCGGCGAGTTCGGGAGCTCCTACAATGAGCAGTTCTTC.

The V gene is TRBV4-1, the J gene TRBJ1-2; 8 nucleotides line up with TRBD1. CDR1 and CDR2 from the germline V gene are MGHRA and YSYEKL. The length of the CDR3 is 16 residues. V trimming: 3 bases; J trimming: 5 bases; junction bases outside the gene matches: 11. CDR3: CASSQGQAAKRYGYTF. CDR3 sequence (DNA): TGCGCCAGCAGCCAGGGACAGGCCGCCAAGAGGTATGGCTACACCTTC.